This T cell receptor beta chain was identified in a study of cytomegalovirus exposure and HLA in healthy donors. Of note for this clone: Other DNA sequences in this sample translate to the same CDR3.

The study ran its PCR with 60 Vbeta and 13 Jbeta primers. Sequencing used immunoSEQ multiplex PCR; TCRdb keeps in-frame clones, though not all of them. The sample includes roughly 51,000 clones. What was sequenced was PBMCs. This sequence originates from a woman aged 45-65 years in good health and CMV-seropositive.

For the CDR3, the DNA is TGTGCCAGCTCGCCGAGACAGGGAACCTACGAGCAGTACTTC. Protein sequence: CASSPRQGTYEQYF. The J gene is TRBJ2-7, the V gene TRBV18; TRBD1 matches 7 bases. V shed 6 bases, J shed 2 bases, and the junction held 7 bases outside the gene matches. The V gene's germline CDR1 is KGHSH and CDR2 LQKENI. CDR3 length: 14 residues. Based on the CDR3 plus reference TRBV18 and TRBJ2-7, the full variable domain is NAGVMQNPRHLVRRRGQEARLRCSPMKGHSHVYWYRQLPEEGLKFMVYLQKENIIDESGMPKERFSAEFPKEGPSILRIQQVVRGDSAAYFCASSPRQGTYEQYFGPGTRLTVT.